This TCR beta chain is from a study of shared clonotypes between healthy human individuals (dated by TCRdb to about 2020). Background for the entire study: A few men and two women, aged 18 to 49 years, made up the cohort. For each donor, three plates each were used for CD4 naive and CD4 memory, two plates were used for CD8 naive, and one plate was used for CD8 memory. Libraries were prepared and TCR repertoires were sequenced by different laboratories using diverse techniques, in order to increase sequencing depth and limit assay-specific biases. Each donor's leukapheresis produced roughly between roughly 0.85 and 10 billion PBMCs. Blood TCR repertoires of roughly five healthy adults were deeply sequenced to estimate repertoire size and the extent of clonotype sharing between individuals. What the work shows at the level of the full study, not this receptor alone: Only blood was sampled, and tissue TCR repertoires likely differ from those in blood. Higher generation probabilities were observed for clonotypes shared by all four sorted-subset donors than for non-shared clonotypes. The genetic and exposure-history diversity represented was limited by the small number of donors. Estimated clonotype richness was generally larger for naive than for memory subsets. Incomplete sequencing was indicated by rarefaction of sorted-subset datasets, despite the large sequencing depth. Pairwise subsampling indicated that sequencing depth was expected to affect the degree of clonotype sharing among donors. Roughly 5.2% of naive CD4, 3% to 4% of naive CD8, about 2.1% of memory CD4, and about 0.4% of memory CD8 clonotypes were shared across a few donors.

This clone was recorded a few times. Its recognized antigen is unknown. No base quality values were provided; no much bigger clone lies one nucleotide off. This sample also contains other DNA sequences that code for the same CDR3. Donors were healthy HIV-negative adults with no recently reported acute infections or vaccinations. Every donor was a Caucasian adult residing in Nashville, Tennessee, USA. CD4+ T cells were enriched by magnetic negative selection, after which naive cells were positively selected on CD45RA and the negative fraction was taken as the memory subset. Blood was collected by leukapheresis, and PBMCs were isolated by Ficoll-Histopaque density gradient centrifugation and then cryopreserved in liquid nitrogen vapor phase. Analytical flow cytometry was used to check the purity and quantity of every magnetically sorted T cell population. From each sorted fraction, genomic DNA was isolated and quantified by UV absorbance on a Nanodrop 2000c.

Using the deep immunoSEQ assay, TCR CDR3 regions were amplified from genomic DNA by multiplex PCR. Extracted genomic DNA from each cell subset was spread evenly across all wells of several immunoSEQ 96-well plates, with each plate serving as a replicate. For sorted subsets, around 0.2 ug genomic DNA, equal to some 28,000 T cell genomes, was loaded into each replicate PCR. Purified libraries were measured with a Qubit 3.0 fluorometer, size-checked on a Bioanalyzer 2100, and measured again with the KAPA Library Quantification kit. Every immunoSEQ 96-well plate was sequenced on a dedicated single-read 150-cycle Illumina NextSeq 550 flow cell. The original methods were these. Because only junctional sequences without quality scores were contained in the immunoSEQ output, filtering matching that applied to full-length reads could not be performed. To assign V/J genes and CDR3, sequences were annotated using PyIR, a Python wrapper for IgBLAST v1.9, with IMGT germline references. Any read was removed if the V/J assignment was weak (E-value above 1e-6), the CDR3 was missing, or the read contained stop codons, out-of-frame junctions, or ambiguous translated residues. V3J clonotypes were defined as sequences sharing an identical inferred V gene, J gene, and CDR3 amino acid sequence. Percentage overlap between repertoires was calculated by dividing the number of shared unique clonotypes by the size of the smaller repertoire. Repertoire richness was assessed with RTK rarefaction, the Chao1 estimator, and Recon v2.1 estimates of unobserved clonotypes. Generation probabilities for all TCRbeta clonotypes obtained by the gDNA method from a handful of donors were computed using OLGA. In its TCRdb copy, this immuneACCESS table keeps in-frame sequences only and misses some clones. Where compared with another copy, unresolved V genes explain less than half of these, and the others have no known cause. D and trimming were read from the DNA, whereas the V and J calls and clone size are those reported in that table. The table for this sample lists 2 million to 2.5 million clones; more than 80% of them were counted only once. Approximately 0.4% of the sample belongs to the ten largest clones.

This receptor was taken from a man younger than 35 in good health. Some clones in this sample may be carry-over from other donors' samples. Specimen: naive CD4+ T cells from PBMCs. In the paper's terms, the cell subset or site label means: CD45RA+ positively selected.

Read as DNA, the sequence is TGCAGCGTTGACAGGGGTGGGTATGGCTACACCTTC. Its translation is CSVDRGGYGYTF. The rearrangement joined TRBV29-1 to TRBJ1-2; TRBD1 could be the D gene, as 6 bases match. V sheds 3 bases and J sheds 5 bases, leaving 10 bases between their ends. Taken from the germline V gene, the CDR1 and CDR2 loops are SQVTM and ANQGSEA. Measured from the cysteine to the phenylalanine, the CDR3 is 12 residues long. Only CDR3 DNA is held: 36 bases, read in frame from base 1.